Presented here are 30 T cell receptor beta chains from one specimen sequenced in a study of blood T cell repertoires in COVID-19. The repertoire was sequenced with immunoSEQ multiplex PCR; TCRdb's copy has only in-frame clones and lacks some. Altogether roughly 190,000 clones are present, 80% being singletons, with the ten largest covering approximately 6.9%. The specimen was peripheral blood. These receptors all stem from a man aged 55 to 70 with acute or convalescent COVID-19.

The chain couples TRBV19 to TRBJ2-7; D may be TRBD2 (5 bases). V was clipped by 9 bases and J by 0 bases, with 15 bases between them. The CDR3 totals 14 residues. Germline V gene sequence: CDR1 LNHDA, CDR2 SQIVND (reference sequence). The CDR3 spells CASTEDAGSYEQYF. The CDR3 DNA sequence: TGTGCCAGCACCGAGGACGCGGGCTCCTACGAGCAGTACTTC.

As DNA, the CDR3 is TGTGCCAGCAGTGAAGTATCGGGGTGGACCGGGGAGCTGTTTTTT. Encoded protein: CASSEVSGWTGELFF. The chain employs TRBV6-1 and TRBJ2-2; a possible D gene is TRBD2 (5 bases). Germline values: CDR1 MNHNS, CDR2 SASEGT. This CDR3 has 15 residues. V lost 1 base to trimming and J lost 5 bases, with 11 bases between them.

The chain carries TRBV6-2 or TRBV6-3 and TRBJ1-3, with 7 bases fitting TRBD1. The CDR3 is 16 amino acids. Unmatched junction bases numbered 11, after V lost 6 bases and J lost 3 bases. The germline CDR1 and CDR2 sequences are MNHEY and SVGEGT. The CDR3 DNA reads as TGTGCCAGCAGCCTATCTCGACAGGGATTTGGAAACACCATATATTTT. It encodes CASSLSRQGFGNTIYF.

The table lists this clone with many counts. The genes are TRBV3-1 (or the pseudogene TRBV3-2) and TRBJ2-7, with 7 bases lining up with TRBD1. V shed 1 base and J 3 bases; nucleotides not matched to a gene: 3. The CDR3 consists of 14 residues. Looked up from germline, CDR1 is LGHDT and CDR2 is YNNKEL (reference sequence). In DNA form, the CDR3 reads TGTGCCAGCAGCCAAGGAGGGGGCAGCTACGAGCAGTACTTC. It yields the protein CASSQGGGSYEQYF.

The CDR3 reads CATSDSWGIRAFF. DNA for the CDR3: TGTGCCACCAGTGATTCCTGGGGCATTAGAGCTTTCTTT. The V gene is TRBV24-1, the J gene TRBJ1-1; perhaps TRBD1 as D (5 bases). The V gene's germline CDR1 is KGHDR and CDR2 SFDVKD. Trimming left V 2 bases short and J 10 bases short, with 13 bases between. The CDR3 has 13 residues.

This clone was found a few times. The chain recombines TRBV2 with TRBJ2-6; weak D call: TRBD1 (5 bases). The CDR3 is 15 amino acids. Germline CDR1 and CDR2: SNHLY and FYNNEI. V was clipped by 4 bases and J by 0 bases, with 7 bases between them. CDR3 DNA sequence: TGTGCCAGCAGTGTAGACAGCTCTGGGGCCAACGTCCTGACTTTC. Translating gives CASSVDSSGANVLTF.

This chain uses TRBV5-1 with TRBJ1-3, with 7 bases matching TRBD1. The CDR3 consists of 14 residues. Trimming cost V 6 bases and J 2 bases; bases outside gene matches: 5. The germline V gene encodes CDR1 SGHRS and CDR2 YFSETQ. The CDR3 DNA reads as TGCGCCAGCACGACAGGGTTAACTGGAAACACCATATATTTT. This translates into CASTTGLTGNTIYF. The variable domain in full, completed from reference TRBV5-1 and TRBJ1-3, reads KAGVTQTPRYLIKTRGQQVTLSCSPISGHRSVSWYQQTPGQGLQFLFEYFSETQRNKGNFPGRFSGRQFSNSRSEMNVSTLELGDSALYLCASTTGLTGNTIYFGEGSWLTVV.

This clone was recorded once. The chain combines TRBV5-1 with TRBJ2-1; 8 bases agree with TRBD2. V lost 3 bases and J lost 2; bases outside the gene matches: 4. Germline V CDR1 and CDR2: SGHRS, YFSETQ. The CDR3 loop spans 15 amino acids. The CDR3 here is CASSSGGGPYNEQFF. CDR3 coding DNA: TGCGCCAGCAGCTCGGGCGGGGGGCCCTACAATGAGCAGTTCTTC.

V gene TRBV4-2 combines with J gene TRBJ1-6; 9 nucleotides align to TRBD1. The CDR3 extends over 16 amino acids. The germline V gene encodes CDR1 LGHNA and CDR2 YNFKEQ. Germline trimming cut 1 base from V and 9 bases from J; bases unmatched to any gene: 7. CDR3 DNA sequence: TGTGCCAGCAGCCAAGTATTGGGACAGGGTGGTTCACCCCTCCACTTT. Residues: CASSQVLGQGGSPLHF.

The chain links TRBV4-2 to TRBJ2-7, with 9 bases that match TRBD1. Looked up from germline, CDR1 is LGHNA and CDR2 is YNFKEQ. J was trimmed by 7 bases and V by 1 base; bases with no gene match: 8. The CDR3 totals 15 residues. CDR3 region: CASSQVRDRAWEQYF. CDR3 bases: TGTGCCAGCAGCCAAGTCCGGGACAGGGCGTGGGAGCAGTACTTC.

J is TRBJ1-1 and V is TRBV6-5; D is uncertain. V lost 6 bases, J lost 0 bases, and 11 bases lay in between. Germline-derived CDR1 and CDR2 are MNHEY and SVGAGI. The CDR3 has 14 amino acids. CDR3: CASSPPTVNTEAFF. The CDR3, as DNA: TGTGCCAGCAGCCCACCAACAGTGAACACTGAAGCTTTCTTT.

This chain uses TRBV7-3 with TRBJ1-4; TRBD1 matches 7 bases. CDR3 length: 15 residues. The germline CDR1 and CDR2 sequences are SGHTA and FQGTGA. The J segment lost 5 bases and the V segment lost 0 bases, leaving 3 bases of the junction unmatched. The CDR3 coding sequence is TGTGCCAGCAGCTTAACGGGACAGTTGAATGAAAAACTGTTTTTT. It translates to CASSLTGQLNEKLFF.

The chain links TRBV20-1 to TRBJ1-1, with D maybe TRBD1 (6 bases). The V gene's germline CDR1 is DFQATT and CDR2 SNEGSKA (reference sequence). This CDR3 region has 11 residues. The CDR3 reads CRALGAGRAFF. For the CDR3, the DNA is TGCAGGGCATTGGGGGCAGGCCGGGCTTTCTTT.

The rearrangement links TRBV6-5 to TRBJ1-2; D uncertain. Deletions cut 6 bases from V and 7 bases from J, with 15 bases between. The CDR3 spans 13 residues. Germline CDR1 MNHEY, CDR2 SVGAGI. Written as DNA, the CDR3 is TGTGCCAGCAGCTTCCCAGGTCGGGGTGGCTACACCTTC. Amino acids: CASSFPGRGGYTF.

The chain employs TRBV4-3 and TRBJ1-5; D is perhaps TRBD1 (6 bases). V dropped 0 bases and J dropped 7 bases, with 16 bases sitting between them. CDR1 LGHNA and CDR2 YSLEER come from the germline V gene. This CDR3 has 16 residues. The CDR3 coding sequence is TGCGCCAGCAGCCAAGATCTTACAGGGATTGAGCAGCCCCAGCATTTT. Protein: CASSQDLTGIEQPQHF.

The rearrangement joins TRBV10-3 to TRBJ1-4; D is possibly TRBD1 (5 bases). Germline CDR1 ENHRY, CDR2 SYGVKD. The germline V and J ends were trimmed by 3 bases and 10 bases, with 18 bases remaining between them. The CDR3 runs 15 residues. CDR3 DNA: TGTGCCATCAGTGATGGCAGGGTATTGGGTGGAAAACTGTTTTTT. Protein product: CAISDGRVLGGKLFF.

The chain uses TRBV12-3 or TRBV12-4 and TRBJ2-3; TRBD1 matches at 7 bases. Germline trimming cut 9 bases from V and 0 bases from J; bases unmatched to any gene: 3. The CDR3 covers 13 residues. CDR3 DNA sequence: TGTGCCAGTAGACAGGGTAGCACAGATACGCAGTATTTT. This translates into CASRQGSTDTQYF.

The CDR3 DNA reads TGTGCCAGCAGTCCAAGCGGGGGGCGCTACGAGCAGTACTTC. Amino acid sequence: CASSPSGGRYEQYF. The V gene is TRBV6-5, the J gene TRBJ2-7; 9 nucleotides match TRBD2. Germline lookup yields CDR1 MNHEY and CDR2 SVGAGI. CDR3 length equals 14 residues. V shed 5 bases, J shed 3 bases, and the junction held 5 bases outside the gene matches.

This clone turned up a few times. V usage is TRBV4-1 and J usage is TRBJ1-5; D is perhaps TRBD1 (5 bases). The germline V and J ends were trimmed by 3 bases and 7 bases, with 10 bases remaining between them. The CDR3 contains 13 residues. Germline V gene data show CDR1 as MGHRA and CDR2 as YSYEKL. The CDR3 loop is CASSHGGEQPQHF. For the CDR3, the DNA is TGCGCCAGCAGCCACGGAGGGGAGCAGCCCCAGCATTTT.

The chain links TRBV5-1 to TRBJ1-1; D uncertain. Germline V lookup: CDR1 SGHRS, CDR2 YFSETQ. The CDR3 sequence is 14 residues long. Trimming cost V 2 bases and J 1 base, with 9 bases left between them. CDR3 sequence reads: CASSFSSGNTEAFF. DNA for the CDR3: TGCGCCAGCAGCTTTTCGTCGGGGAACACTGAAGCTTTCTTT. Full variable domain (missing parts from reference TRBV5-1 and TRBJ1-1): KAGVTQTPRYLIKTRGQQVTLSCSPISGHRSVSWYQQTPGQGLQFLFEYFSETQRNKGNFPGRFSGRQFSNSRSEMNVSTLELGDSALYLCASSFSSGNTEAFFGQGTRLTVV.

This clone appeared a single time. V gene TRBV3-1 (or the pseudogene TRBV3-2) combines with J gene TRBJ2-2; 9 nucleotides line up with TRBD1. The germline V gene has CDR1 LGHDT and CDR2 YNNKEL (reference sequence). This CDR3 has 14 residues. The V gene end was trimmed by 3 bases and the J gene end by 6 bases; junction bases not matched to a gene: 2. For the CDR3, the DNA is TGTGCCAGCAGCCAGACAGGGGGGTCCGGGGAGCTGTTTTTT. Amino acid sequence: CASSQTGGSGELFF.

This chain uses TRBV6-5 with TRBJ2-3; D is perhaps TRBD2 (6 bases). The CDR3 length is 14 residues. CDR1 and CDR2 from the germline V gene are MNHEY and SVGAGI. Deletions cut 6 bases from V and 3 bases from J, with 13 bases between. The CDR3 reads CASSRLGRTDTQYF. The CDR3 nucleotides read TGTGCCAGCAGCCGACTAGGGCGGACAGATACGCAGTATTTT.

This clone was counted a few times. The gene calls are TRBV4-2 and TRBJ2-1, with TRBD2 identical over 15 bases. Germline assignment: CDR1 LGHNA and CDR2 YNFKEQ. The CDR3 runs to 18 residues. V shed 4 bases, J shed 0 bases, and the junction held 4 bases outside the gene matches. The CDR3, as DNA: TGTGCCAGCAGCCCGGGACTAGCGGGGGGCCGCTCCTACAATGAGCAGTTCTTC. This encodes CASSPGLAGGRSYNEQFF.

This rearrangement joins TRBV5-1 to TRBJ2-1, with 7 bases matching TRBD2. This CDR3 comprises 15 residues. Germline assignment: CDR1 SGHRS and CDR2 YFSETQ. Germline trimming cut 2 bases from V and 0 bases from J; bases unmatched to any gene: 2. The CDR3 here is CASSFSGSSYNEQFF. In DNA, the CDR3 is TGCGCCAGCAGCTTTAGCGGGTCCTCCTACAATGAGCAGTTCTTC. Using reference TRBV5-1 and TRBJ2-1 for the parts outside the CDR3, the full variable domain is KAGVTQTPRYLIKTRGQQVTLSCSPISGHRSVSWYQQTPGQGLQFLFEYFSETQRNKGNFPGRFSGRQFSNSRSEMNVSTLELGDSALYLCASSFSGSSYNEQFFGPGTRLTVL.

V is TRBV15 and J is TRBJ1-3, with TRBD1 matching over 7 bases. Germline V lookup: CDR1 LNHNV, CDR2 YYDKDF (reference sequence). The length of the CDR3 is 17 residues. V dropped 1 base and J dropped 0; count of bases not matched to a gene: 6. CDR3: CATSRGDRRNSGNTIYF. CDR3 coding DNA: TGTGCCACCAGCAGAGGGGACAGAAGGAACTCTGGAAACACCATATATTTT.

The chain is built from TRBV4-2 and TRBJ1-3, with TRBD1 matching over 9 bases. Germline V gene data show CDR1 as LGHNA and CDR2 as YNFKEQ. V dropped 0 bases and J dropped 0; count of bases not matched to a gene: 0. This CDR3 is built from 16 residues. As DNA, the CDR3 is TGTGCCAGCAGCCAAGAACAGGGGGCCTCTGGAAACACCATATATTTT. Translating it yields CASSQEQGASGNTIYF.

This clone was observed at least ten times. The V and J genes are TRBV9 and TRBJ2-7, with 8 bases identical to TRBD2. V gave up 0 bases and J gave up 0 bases; unmatched junction bases: 2. This CDR3 region has 15 residues. CDR1 and CDR2 from the germline V gene are SGDLS and YYNGEE. The CDR3 here is CASSVGSGSSYEQYF. CDR3 bases: TGTGCCAGCAGCGTAGGGAGCGGGAGCTCCTACGAGCAGTACTTC.

This chain links TRBV19 with TRBJ1-5; TRBD1 matches 8 bases. Per germline, CDR1 LNHDA and CDR2 SQIVND (reference sequence). The length of the CDR3 is 15 residues. With 7 bases clipped from V and 7 bases from J, the junction kept 12 bases outside the gene matches. The CDR3 region is CASTTDRGRSQPQHF. DNA for the CDR3: TGTGCCAGTACCACCGACAGGGGTCGGTCGCAGCCCCAGCATTTT.

The chain is built from TRBV7-9 and TRBJ2-4, with TRBD2 matching 12 bases. The germline gives CDR1 SEHNR, CDR2 FQNEAQ (reference sequence). The trim removed 5 bases at V and 4 bases at J, leaving 12 bases unmatched. The CDR3 totals 18 residues. CDR3 nucleotide sequence: TGTGCCAGCAGCCCCCCTTTCCGACTAGCGGGGGTAAAAAACATTCAGTACTTC. Its translation: CASSPPFRLAGVKNIQYF.

The table lists this clone with a few counts. The genes are TRBV6-6 and TRBJ1-6; 10 bases are a match to TRBD1. V lost 7 bases, J lost 7 bases, and 4 bases stayed unmatched. The CDR3 contains 14 residues. Germline lookup yields CDR1 MNHNY and CDR2 SVGAGI (reference sequence). CDR3 sequence reads: CASTDRGLNSPLHF. DNA for the CDR3: TGTGCCAGCACCGACAGGGGGCTGAATTCACCCCTCCACTTT.